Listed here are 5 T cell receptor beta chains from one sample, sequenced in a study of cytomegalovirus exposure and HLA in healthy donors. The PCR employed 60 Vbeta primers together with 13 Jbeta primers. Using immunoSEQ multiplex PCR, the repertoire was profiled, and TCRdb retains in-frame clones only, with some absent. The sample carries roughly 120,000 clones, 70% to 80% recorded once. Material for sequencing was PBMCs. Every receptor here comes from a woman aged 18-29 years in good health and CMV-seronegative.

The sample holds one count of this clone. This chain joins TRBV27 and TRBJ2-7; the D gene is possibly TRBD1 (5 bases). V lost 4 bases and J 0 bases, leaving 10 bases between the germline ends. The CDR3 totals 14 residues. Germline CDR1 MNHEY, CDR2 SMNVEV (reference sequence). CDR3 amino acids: CASSSIDSSYEQYF. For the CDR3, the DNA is TGTGCCAGCAGTTCCATCGACAGCTCCTACGAGCAGTACTTC.

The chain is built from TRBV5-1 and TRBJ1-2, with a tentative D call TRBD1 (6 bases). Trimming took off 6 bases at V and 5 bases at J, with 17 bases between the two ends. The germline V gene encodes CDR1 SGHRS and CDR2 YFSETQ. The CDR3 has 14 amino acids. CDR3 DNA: TGCGCCAGCACCTTTAAGACAGGCTCTTATGGCTACACCTTC. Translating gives CASTFKTGSYGYTF.

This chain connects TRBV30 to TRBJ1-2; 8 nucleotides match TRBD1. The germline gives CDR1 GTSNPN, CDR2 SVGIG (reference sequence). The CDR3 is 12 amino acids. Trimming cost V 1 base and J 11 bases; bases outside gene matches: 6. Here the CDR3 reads CAWSGGGQAYTF. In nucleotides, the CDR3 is TGTGCCTGGAGTGGGGGGGGACAGGCTTACACCTTC.

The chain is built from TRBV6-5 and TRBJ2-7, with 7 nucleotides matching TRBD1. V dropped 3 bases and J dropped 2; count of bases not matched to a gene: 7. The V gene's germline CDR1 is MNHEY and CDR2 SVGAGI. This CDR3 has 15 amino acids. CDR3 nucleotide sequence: TGTGCCAGCAGTTATAGGGGCCAGGGGGCCTACGAGCAGTACTTC. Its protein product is CASSYRGQGAYEQYF.

CDR3 sequence reads: CASSGGDRGYEQYF. The CDR3 coding sequence is TGTGCCAGCAGTGGGGGGGACAGGGGCTACGAGCAGTACTTC. V is TRBV28 and J is TRBJ2-7, with TRBD1 matching 10 bases. The junction had 4 bases not matched to a gene; V was cut back by 5 bases and J by 3 bases. The CDR3 loop spans 14 amino acids. The germline gives CDR1 MDHEN, CDR2 SYDVKM.